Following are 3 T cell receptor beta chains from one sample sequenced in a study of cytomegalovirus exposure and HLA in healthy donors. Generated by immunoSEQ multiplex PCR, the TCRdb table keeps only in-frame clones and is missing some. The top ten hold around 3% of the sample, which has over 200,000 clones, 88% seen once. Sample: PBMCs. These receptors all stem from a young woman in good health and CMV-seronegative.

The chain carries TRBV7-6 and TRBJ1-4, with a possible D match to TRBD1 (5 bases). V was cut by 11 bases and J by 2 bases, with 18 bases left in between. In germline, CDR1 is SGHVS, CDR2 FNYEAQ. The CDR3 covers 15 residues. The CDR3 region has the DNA TGTGCCTCCACAGGCGGGGAATCTACTAATGAAAAACTGTTTTTT. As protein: CASTGGESTNEKLFF.

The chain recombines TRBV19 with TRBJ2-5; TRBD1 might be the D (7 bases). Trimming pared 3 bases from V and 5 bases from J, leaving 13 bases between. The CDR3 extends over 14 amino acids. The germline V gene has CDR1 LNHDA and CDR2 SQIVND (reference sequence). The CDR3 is CASSIDRDWETQYF. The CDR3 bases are TGTGCCAGTAGTATCGACAGGGACTGGGAGACCCAGTACTTC.

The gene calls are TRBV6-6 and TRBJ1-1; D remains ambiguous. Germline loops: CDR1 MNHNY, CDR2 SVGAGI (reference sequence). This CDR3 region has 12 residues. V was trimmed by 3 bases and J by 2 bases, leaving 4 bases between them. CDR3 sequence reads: CASSYLNTEAFF. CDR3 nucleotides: TGTGCCAGCAGTTATTTAAACACTGAAGCTTTCTTT.